These 21 T cell receptor beta chains came from one sample sequenced in a study of T cells in Graves' hyperthyroidism and ophthalmopathy. Amplification of TCR beta CDR3 regions used RNA as the template. Primed by the HTBI set, a first-round RT-PCR was run on the TCR CDR3. Using its own MiXCR run on the multiplex PCR reads, TCRdb lists one record per CDR3 protein. The table records 350,000 or so distinct CDR3 sequences, around 20% of them present only once. The sequenced sample consisted of blood. The receptors shown here come from a woman aged 45-65 years with Graves' hyperthyroidism.

The chain carries TRBV6-2 or TRBV6-3 and TRBJ2-7; 7 bases are shared with TRBD1. CDR1 is MNHEY, CDR2 SVGEGT, per germline. V dropped 8 bases and J dropped 1; count of bases not matched to a gene: 5. This CDR3 is 13 amino acids long. CDR3 residues: CASQGDMSYEQYF. The CDR3 DNA reads TGTGCCAGCCAGGGGGACATGTCCTACGAGCAGTACTTC.

This clonotype was detected ten times or more. The genes are TRBV28 and TRBJ2-5, with TRBD1 identical over 8 bases. CDR3 size: 13 residues. Looked up from germline, CDR1 is MDHEN and CDR2 is SYDVKM. The V gene end was trimmed by 8 bases and the J gene end by 2 bases; junction bases not matched to a gene: 4. CDR3 sequence reads: CASDRGPQETQYF. CDR3 nucleotides: TGTGCCAGCGACAGGGGACCTCAAGAGACCCAGTACTTC.

This clonotype appeared many times. The rearrangement links TRBV7-3 to TRBJ2-3, with TRBD2 matching over 8 bases. Germline V lookup: CDR1 SGHTA, CDR2 FQGTGA. V shed 5 bases, J shed 3 bases, and the junction held 7 bases outside the gene matches. The CDR3 runs to 15 residues. CDR3 residues: CASSLSGGRTDTQYF. The DNA of the CDR3 is TGTGCCAGCAGCCTTTCGGGAGGGAGAACAGATACGCAGTATTTT.

The chain couples TRBV7-3 to TRBJ1-6; D is undetermined. Per the germline V gene, CDR1 is SGHTA and CDR2 is FQGTGA. Trimming cost V 4 bases and J 6 bases, with 13 bases left between them. The CDR3 covers 15 residues. The CDR3 loop reads CASSSSVAVNSPLHF. DNA of the CDR3: TGTGCCAGCAGCTCCTCGGTGGCAGTTAATTCACCCCTCCACTTT.

CDR3 protein: CAIQSYRAGNQPQHF. DNA for the CDR3: TGTGCCATCCAGAGCTACAGGGCTGGCAATCAGCCCCAGCATTTT. This sequence joins TRBV10-3 and TRBJ1-5, with D perhaps matching TRBD1 (6 bases). CDR3 size: 15 residues. CDR1 and CDR2 (germline): ENHRY, SYGVKD. V lost 8 bases to trimming and J lost 2 bases, with 16 bases between them.

The genes are TRBV7-9 and TRBJ2-5; D is perhaps TRBD1 (6 bases). Germline values: CDR1 SEHNR, CDR2 FQNEAQ (reference sequence). V was cut by 4 bases and J by 3 bases, with 9 bases left in between. The CDR3 runs to 13 residues. CDR3 nucleotide sequence: TGTGCCAGCAGCTGGAACAGGGAAGAGACCCAGTACTTC. Its protein is CASSWNREETQYF.

Ten or more counts support this clonotype. The chain links TRBV11-2 to TRBJ2-1; the D gene is possibly TRBD1 (5 bases). The CDR3 has 15 residues. Trimming removed 1 base from V and 2 bases from J, with 9 bases in between. Per germline, CDR1 SGHAT and CDR2 FQNNGV. The CDR3 protein is CASSLAQGPYNEQFF. CDR3 coding DNA: TGTGCCAGCAGCTTAGCCCAGGGTCCCTACAATGAGCAGTTCTTC.

J is TRBJ1-2 and V is TRBV3-1, with 8 bases identical to TRBD1. Trimming cost V 3 bases and J 8 bases; bases outside gene matches: 14. Germline loops: CDR1 LGHDT, CDR2 YNNKEL (reference sequence). This CDR3 spans 16 amino acids. Here the CDR3 reads CASSHGDRKGGGGYTF. DNA for the CDR3: TGTGCCAGCAGCCACGGGGACAGGAAGGGAGGAGGAGGCTACACCTTC.

This clonotype was seen at least ten times. The V gene is TRBV11-3, the J gene TRBJ2-2; 9 bases align to TRBD2. This CDR3 spans 15 amino acids. Germline V gene sequence: CDR1 SGHNT, CDR2 YENEEA. V trimming: 7 bases; J trimming: 2 bases; junction bases outside the gene matches: 5. Written as DNA, the CDR3 is TGTGCCAGCAAGGCAGCGGGAGGAAACACCGGGGAGCTGTTTTTT. Protein: CASKAAGGNTGELFF.

The sample holds many counts of this clonotype. The rearrangement links TRBV5-1 to TRBJ1-5; D possibly corresponds to TRBD1 (5 bases). The CDR3 contains 13 residues. The ends were cut back, 2 bases at V and 4 bases at J, with 7 bases in the middle. Germline CDR1 reads SGHRS; CDR2 reads YFSETQ. This CDR3 is CASSFGANQPQHF. DNA for the CDR3: TGCGCCAGCAGCTTCGGGGCAAATCAGCCCCAGCATTTT.

This clonotype has a count of ten or more. The chain links TRBV30 to TRBJ2-7; tentative D call: TRBD1 (6 bases). Trimming pared 2 bases from V and 9 bases from J, leaving 11 bases between. CDR3 size: 11 residues. In germline, CDR1 is GTSNPN, CDR2 SVGIG (reference sequence). In nucleotides, the CDR3 is TGTGCCTGGAGTTCCAGGGGATGGCAGTACTTC. Protein product: CAWSSRGWQYF.

This clonotype was picked up many times. The rearrangement joins TRBV10-3 to TRBJ2-3, with TRBD1 matching over 10 bases. Trimming cost V 3 bases and J 5 bases; bases outside gene matches: 2. Germline CDR1 reads ENHRY; CDR2 reads SYGVKD. This CDR3 has 14 amino acids. The CDR3 sequence: CAISDGQGGDTQYF. DNA for the CDR3: TGTGCCATCAGTGATGGACAGGGGGGAGATACGCAGTATTTT.

Concerning this clonotype itself: Possible read error: a much larger clone is one base away. The chain employs TRBV12-3 or TRBV12-4 and TRBJ2-2; possible D gene TRBD1, 6 bases. V lost 6 bases and J 6 bases, leaving 17 bases between the germline ends. This CDR3 comprises 15 residues. CDR3 DNA sequence: TGTGCCAGCAGAACCAGGACAGTTACACCCGGGGAGCTGTTTTTT. It encodes CASRTRTVTPGELFF.

This clonotype was detected many times. This sequence joins TRBV3-1 and TRBJ2-7; D remains unclear. Trimming took off 3 bases at V and 3 bases at J, with 9 bases between the two ends. The CDR3 totals 13 residues. Germline V lookup: CDR1 LGHDT, CDR2 YNNKEL (reference sequence). The CDR3 coding sequence is TGTGCCAGCAGCCATGGCTTTGACTACGAGCAGTACTTC. Protein: CASSHGFDYEQYF.

This clonotype appeared many times. This chain uses TRBV11-2 with TRBJ2-7, with 7 bases that match TRBD2. There are 17 residues in the CDR3. With V trimmed by 3 bases and J by 2 bases, 13 bases remained unmatched. Germline CDR1 SGHAT, CDR2 FQNNGV. This CDR3 is CASSFGAGRGSTYEQYF. CDR3 coding DNA: TGTGCCAGCAGCTTTGGGGCGGGGAGGGGCTCTACCTACGAGCAGTACTTC.

This clonotype was detected a few times. V is TRBV7-3 and J is TRBJ2-7, with D perhaps assigned TRBD1 or TRBD2 (5 bases each). With 5 bases removed from V and 4 bases from J, the gap between germline ends came to 15 bases. Germline V gives CDR1 SGHTA, CDR2 FQGTGA. The CDR3 spans 14 residues. CDR3: CASSLGVRGYEQYF. The CDR3 nucleotides are TGTGCCAGCAGCCTGGGGGTTAGAGGGTACGAGCAGTACTTC.

The chain is built from TRBV28 and TRBJ1-6, with a tentative D call TRBD1 (5 bases). V was pared by 1 base and J by 9 bases, with 7 bases between. Germline-derived CDR1 and CDR2 are MDHEN and SYDVKM. The CDR3 loop spans 13 amino acids. CDR3 nucleotide sequence: TGTGCCAGCAGTTTATTGGGGGGTTCACCCCTCCACTTT. Translating it yields CASSLLGGSPLHF.

This clonotype was recorded many times. This rearrangement joins TRBV20-1 to TRBJ2-5; 13 nucleotides line up with TRBD2. Per germline, CDR1 DFQATT and CDR2 SNEGSKA (reference sequence). The CDR3 has 15 residues. V lost 6 bases, J lost 7 bases, and 11 bases stayed unmatched. The CDR3 is CSATTSGGHRGTQYF. CDR3 DNA sequence: TGCAGTGCCACGACTAGCGGGGGGCACAGGGGGACCCAGTACTTC.

The rearrangement links TRBV2 to TRBJ1-4; D unclear. In germline, CDR1 is SNHLY, CDR2 FYNNEI. The CDR3 has 17 amino acids. The V end was cut by 7 bases, the J end by 3 bases, with 21 bases between. CDR3 sequence: CASNSRNTRRANEKLFF. The CDR3 nucleotides read TGTGCCAGCAATAGTAGAAACACTCGAAGAGCTAATGAAAAACTGTTTTTT.

J is TRBJ2-5 and V is TRBV27; 10 bases match TRBD2. There are 14 residues in the CDR3. The junction had 4 bases not matched to a gene; V was cut back by 4 bases and J by 5 bases. In germline, CDR1 is MNHEY, CDR2 SMNVEV (reference sequence). CDR3 DNA: TGTGCCAGCAGTTCTAGCGGGAGTTGGGAGACCCAGTACTTC. It yields the protein CASSSSGSWETQYF.

This clonotype was recorded many times. V gene TRBV6-1 combines with J gene TRBJ2-7, with 10 bases matching TRBD2. V was pared by 6 bases and J by 6 bases, with 8 bases of the junction left unmatched. The CDR3 is 14 amino acids. From germline, CDR1 is MNHNS and CDR2 SASEGT. CDR3: CASRPSGSWGEQYF. In DNA, the CDR3 is TGTGCCAGCAGGCCTAGCGGGAGTTGGGGCGAGCAGTACTTC.